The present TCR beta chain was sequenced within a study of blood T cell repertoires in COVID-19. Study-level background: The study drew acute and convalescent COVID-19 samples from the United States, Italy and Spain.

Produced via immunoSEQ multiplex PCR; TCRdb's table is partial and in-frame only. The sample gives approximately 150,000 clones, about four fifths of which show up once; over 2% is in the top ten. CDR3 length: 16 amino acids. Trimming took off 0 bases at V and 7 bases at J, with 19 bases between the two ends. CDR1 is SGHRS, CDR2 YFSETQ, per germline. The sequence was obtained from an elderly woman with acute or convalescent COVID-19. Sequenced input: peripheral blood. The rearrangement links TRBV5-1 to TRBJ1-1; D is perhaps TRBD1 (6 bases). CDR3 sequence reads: CASSLDIFATGFEAFF. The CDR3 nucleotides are TGCGCCAGCAGCTTGGATATATTCGCGACAGGCTTTGAAGCTTTCTTT. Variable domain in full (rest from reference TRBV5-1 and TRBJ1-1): KAGVTQTPRYLIKTRGQQVTLSCSPISGHRSVSWYQQTPGQGLQFLFEYFSETQRNKGNFPGRFSGRQFSNSRSEMNVSTLELGDSALYLCASSLDIFATGFEAFFGQGTRLTVV.